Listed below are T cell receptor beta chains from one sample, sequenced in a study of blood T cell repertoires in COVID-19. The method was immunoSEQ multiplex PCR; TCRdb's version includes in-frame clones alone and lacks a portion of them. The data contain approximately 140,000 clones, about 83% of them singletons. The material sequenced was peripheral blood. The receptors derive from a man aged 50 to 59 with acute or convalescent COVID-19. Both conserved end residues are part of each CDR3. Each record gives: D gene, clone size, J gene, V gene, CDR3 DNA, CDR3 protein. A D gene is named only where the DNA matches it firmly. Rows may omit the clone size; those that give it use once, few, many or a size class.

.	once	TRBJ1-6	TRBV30	TGTGCCTGGAGTGTACCTGGAGATGCCCCCCTCCACTTT	CAWSVPGDAPLHF
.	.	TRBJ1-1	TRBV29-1	TGCAGCGTTCTAACGACGGGGATGGGGACTGAAGCTTTCTTT	CSVLTTGMGTEAFF
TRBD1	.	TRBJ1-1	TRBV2	TGTGCCAGCAGTCCTGCCCGGACAGGGGATCGCACTGAAGCTTTCTTT	CASSPARTGDRTEAFF
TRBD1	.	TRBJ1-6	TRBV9	TGTGCCAGCGGTGAGGGGACAGGGTACAATTCACCCCTCCACTTT	CASGEGTGYNSPLHF
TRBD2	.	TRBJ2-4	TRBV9	TGTGCCAGCAGCGTAGACCTCGGCGGGGGAAACATTCAGTACTTC	CASSVDLGGGNIQYF
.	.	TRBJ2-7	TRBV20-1	TGCAGTGCGGAGAACTACGAGCAGTACTTC	CSAENYEQYF
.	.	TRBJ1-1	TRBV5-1	TGCGCCAGCAGCTCCATAGTGAACACTGAAGCTTTCTTT	CASSSIVNTEAFF
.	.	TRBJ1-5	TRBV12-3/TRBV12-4	TGTGCCAGCAGTTTACGGGAACAGCCCCAGCATTTT	CASSLREQPQHF
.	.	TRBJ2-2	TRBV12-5	TGTGCTAGTGGTTTGTCGTCGGGGGTCACCGGGGAGCTGTTTTTT	CASGLSSGVTGELFF
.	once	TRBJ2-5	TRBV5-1	TGCGCCAGCAGCTTGGCTGCGGGACAAGAGACCCAGTACTTC	CASSLAAGQETQYF
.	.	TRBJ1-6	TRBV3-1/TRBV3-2	TGTGCCAGCAGCCTGACAGGCATAGATTCACCCCTCCACTTT	CASSLTGIDSPLHF
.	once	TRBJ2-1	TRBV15	TGTGCCACCAGCACCCGACAACACAATGAGCAGTTCTTC	CATSTRQHNEQFF
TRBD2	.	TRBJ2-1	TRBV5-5	TGTGCCAGCAGCTTGGACTCCCTAGCGGGGACCTCCTACAATGAGCAGTTCTTC	CASSLDSLAGTSYNEQFF
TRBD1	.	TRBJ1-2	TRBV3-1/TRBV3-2	TGTGCCAGCAGGTCCGGGACAGGGGTTACCTATGGCTACACCTTC	CASRSGTGVTYGYTF
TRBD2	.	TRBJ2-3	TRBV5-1	TGCGCCAGCAGCTTGGGACTAGCGGGGGGATACACAGATACGCAGTATTTT	CASSLGLAGGYTDTQYF
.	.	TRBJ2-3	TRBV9	TGTGCCAGCAGCCCCCAGGGCCGAGGTGATACGCAGTATTTT	CASSPQGRGDTQYF
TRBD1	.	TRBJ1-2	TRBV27	TGTGCCAGCAGTTTGTCAACAGGGGGCTATGGCTACACCTTC	CASSLSTGGYGYTF
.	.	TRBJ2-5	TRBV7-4	TGTGCCAGCAGCTTAGACAGTGGTGGGACCCAGTACTTC	CASSLDSGGTQYF
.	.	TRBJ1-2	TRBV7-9	TGTGCCAGCAGCTTAGATGGGAGCCCCTCCTATGGCTACACCTTC	CASSLDGSPSYGYTF
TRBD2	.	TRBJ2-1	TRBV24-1	TGTGCCACCAGTGTTCCTATGGGGCTAGCGGGCCATGAGCAGTTCTTC	CATSVPMGLAGHEQFF
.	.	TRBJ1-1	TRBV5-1	TGCGCCAGCAGCTTTGCAGGGGCGGATGAAGCTTTCTTT	CASSFAGADEAFF
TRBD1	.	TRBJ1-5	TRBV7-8	TGTGCCAGCAGACGACAGGGATCGAACAATCAGCCCCAGCATTTT	CASRRQGSNNQPQHF
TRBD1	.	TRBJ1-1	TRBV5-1	TGCGCCAGCAGTCGGTACCTAACAGGGGCCACTGAAGCTTTCTTT	CASSRYLTGATEAFF
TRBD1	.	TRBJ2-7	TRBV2	TGTGCCAGCAGTGACAGGGGGCAGGAGCAGTACTTC	CASSDRGQEQYF
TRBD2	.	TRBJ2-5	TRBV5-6	TGTGCCAGCAGCTTGGCGGGACTAGCGCACCAAGAGACCCAGTACTTC	CASSLAGLAHQETQYF
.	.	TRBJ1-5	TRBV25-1	TGTGCCAGCAGTCCCCCCCCCAGGCCCCTACAAGGGCCCCAGCATTTT	CASSPPPRPLQGPQHF
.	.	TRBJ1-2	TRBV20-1	TGCAGTGCAAAACAGGGCTACACCTTC	CSAKQGYTF
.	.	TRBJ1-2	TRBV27	TGTGCCAGCAGTTTACGCCAGGGAGGTGGTGGCTACACCTTC	CASSLRQGGGGYTF
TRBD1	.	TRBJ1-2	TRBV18	TGTGCCAGCTCAAGCGGACAGGACGGCTATGGCTACACCTTC	CASSSGQDGYGYTF